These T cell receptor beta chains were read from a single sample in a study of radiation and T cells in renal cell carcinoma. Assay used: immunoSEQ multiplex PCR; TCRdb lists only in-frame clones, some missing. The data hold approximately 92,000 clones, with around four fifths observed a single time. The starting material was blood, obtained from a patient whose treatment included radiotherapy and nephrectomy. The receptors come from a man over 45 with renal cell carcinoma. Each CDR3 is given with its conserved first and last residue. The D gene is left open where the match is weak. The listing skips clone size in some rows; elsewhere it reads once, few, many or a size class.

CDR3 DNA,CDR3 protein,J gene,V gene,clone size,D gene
TGCAGTGTCTGGGGAAACTATGGCTACACCTTC,CSVWGNYGYTF,TRBJ1-2,TRBV20-1,few,-
TGTGCCAGTAGTACCAGGACAGGGATCACTGAAGCTTTCTTT,CASSTRTGITEAFF,TRBJ1-1,TRBV19,-,TRBD1
TGCAGCGACATGTCCGGGACCCCCGGGGGTGAGCAGTTCTTC,CSDMSGTPGGEQFF,TRBJ2-1,TRBV29-1,-,-
TGTGCCAGCAGCCCGGGACAGGACACTGAAGCTTTCTTT,CASSPGQDTEAFF,TRBJ1-1,TRBV13,-,TRBD1
TGCGCCAGCAGTGAACAGGGGACTGGAAACACCATATATTTT,CASSEQGTGNTIYF,TRBJ1-3,TRBV5-1,-,TRBD1
TGTGCCAGTTCCAGGGGGTACTCCTACGAGCAGTACTTC,CASSRGYSYEQYF,TRBJ2-7,TRBV19,-,TRBD1
TGCGCCAGCAGCTTGGCGCCACCGGCCAATGAGCAGTTCTTC,CASSLAPPANEQFF,TRBJ2-1,TRBV5-1,-,-
TGTGCCAGCTCACCTCGGACAGCCTGGAATGAAAAACTGTTTTTT,CASSPRTAWNEKLFF,TRBJ1-4,TRBV18,-,-
TGTGCCAGCAGCTCCGCTTGGGGACAGACCTTAAGGGAGCAGTTCTTC,CASSSAWGQTLREQFF,TRBJ2-1,TRBV11-2,-,TRBD1
TGTGCCAGCAGCCCTCGGACTAGCGGGAGCTACGAGCAGTACTTC,CASSPRTSGSYEQYF,TRBJ2-7,TRBV7-2,-,TRBD2
TGTGCCAGTAGTATCGGGCGACAAACAGAGACCCAGTACTTC,CASSIGRQTETQYF,TRBJ2-5,TRBV19,-,-
TGCGCCAGCAGCGGGACAGGGGTCTCCTACGAGCAGTACTTC,CASSGTGVSYEQYF,TRBJ2-7,TRBV5-1,-,TRBD1
TGTGCCAGCAGTGAAGCCAGCGGACAGACCTACGAGCAGTACTTC,CASSEASGQTYEQYF,TRBJ2-7,TRBV2,few,-
TGTGCCAGCAGCGGGACAGTGATGTATAATTCACCCCTCCACTTT,CASSGTVMYNSPLHF,TRBJ1-6,TRBV28,-,TRBD1
TGCGCCAGCAGCTCGGGACAGCCAGACTATGGCTACACCTTC,CASSSGQPDYGYTF,TRBJ1-2,TRBV5-1,once,TRBD1
TGCGCCAGCAGCCAAGCGGGAGCAAGTACGTTCCCCCCCGAGCAGTACTTC,CASSQAGASTFPPEQYF,TRBJ2-7,TRBV5-1,-,TRBD2
TGTGCCAGCAGCTTGGGAGGGAAGACGGTGGGTGGCTACACCTTC,CASSLGGKTVGGYTF,TRBJ1-2,TRBV7-2,-,-
TGTGCCATCAGTATAGCGGGAGAGCGGCAAGAGACCCAGTACTTC,CAISIAGERQETQYF,TRBJ2-5,TRBV10-3,-,TRBD2
TGTGCCAGCAGTGACCCACAGGGGGTAGAAGATACGCAGTATTTT,CASSDPQGVEDTQYF,TRBJ2-3,TRBV6-1,-,TRBD1
TGTGCCAGCAGTGGGGGCCTTGGGGAGGGGATGTGGCTGGAGACCCAGTACTTC,CASSGGLGEGMWLETQYF,TRBJ2-5,TRBV25-1,-,TRBD2
TGCGCCAGCAGCCACTCTCTAGCGGATAGCACAGATACGCAGTATTTT,CASSHSLADSTDTQYF,TRBJ2-3,TRBV5-1,once,TRBD2
TGTGCCAGCAGCTTAGCGGAGACAGAAAGGGAGGGCTACACCTTC,CASSLAETEREGYTF,TRBJ1-2,TRBV7-9,-,-
TGTGCCAGCAGCTTATGGTGGGCGAACACTGAAGCTTTCTTT,CASSLWWANTEAFF,TRBJ1-1,TRBV13,once,-
TGCGCCAGCAGCCGGGGACAGGGAGGGGCAACTAATGAAAAACTGTTTTTT,CASSRGQGGATNEKLFF,TRBJ1-4,TRBV5-1,once,TRBD1